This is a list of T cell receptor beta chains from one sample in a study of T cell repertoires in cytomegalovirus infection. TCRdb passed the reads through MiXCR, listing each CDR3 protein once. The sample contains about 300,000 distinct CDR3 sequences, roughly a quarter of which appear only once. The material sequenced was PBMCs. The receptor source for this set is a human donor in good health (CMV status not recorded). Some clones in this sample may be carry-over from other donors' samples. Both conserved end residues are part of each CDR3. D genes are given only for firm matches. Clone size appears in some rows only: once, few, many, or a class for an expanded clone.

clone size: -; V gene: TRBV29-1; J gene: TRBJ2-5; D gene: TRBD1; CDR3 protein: CSVEGSGGQETQYF; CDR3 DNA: TGCAGCGTTGAAGGGTCAGGGGGCCAAGAGACCCAGTACTTC
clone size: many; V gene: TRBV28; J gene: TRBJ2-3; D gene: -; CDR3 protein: CASSLQSPGAEADTQYF; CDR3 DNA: TGTGCCAGCAGTTTACAGTCCCCGGGGGCTGAGGCAGATACGCAGTATTTT
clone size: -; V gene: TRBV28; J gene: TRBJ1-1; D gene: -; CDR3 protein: CASSLLVSEAFF; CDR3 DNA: TGTGCCAGCAGTTTATTGGTATCTGAAGCTTTCTTT
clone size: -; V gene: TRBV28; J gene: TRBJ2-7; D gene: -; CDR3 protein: CASSPPDRAYEQYF; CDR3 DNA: TGTGCCAGCAGTCCGCCCGACCGAGCCTACGAGCAGTACTTC
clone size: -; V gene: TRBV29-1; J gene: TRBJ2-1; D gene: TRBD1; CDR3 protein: CSVELDRAEQFF; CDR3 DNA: TGCAGCGTTGAATTGGACAGGGCTGAGCAGTTCTTC
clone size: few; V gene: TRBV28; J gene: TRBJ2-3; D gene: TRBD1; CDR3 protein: CASIGQGRTDTQYF; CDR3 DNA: TGTGCCAGCATCGGACAGGGGCGCACAGATACGCAGTATTTT
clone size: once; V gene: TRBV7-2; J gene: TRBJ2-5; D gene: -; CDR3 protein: CASSQGAGLVGRETQYF; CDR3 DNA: TGTGCCAGCAGCCAGGGGGCGGGACTAGTCGGTCGAGAGACCCAGTACTTC
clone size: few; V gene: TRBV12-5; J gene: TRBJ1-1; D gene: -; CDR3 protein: CASGLRGGMDTEAFF; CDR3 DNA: TGTGCTAGTGGTTTGAGGGGGGGGATGGACACTGAAGCTTTCTTT
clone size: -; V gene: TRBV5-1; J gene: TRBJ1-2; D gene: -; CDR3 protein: CASGPALNYGYTF; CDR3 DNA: TGCGCCAGCGGGCCTGCCCTTAACTATGGCTACACCTTC
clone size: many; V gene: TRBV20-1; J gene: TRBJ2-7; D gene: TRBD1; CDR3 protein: CSARSLGQGGEQYF; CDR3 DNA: TGCAGTGCTAGATCCCTCGGACAGGGAGGCGAGCAGTACTTC
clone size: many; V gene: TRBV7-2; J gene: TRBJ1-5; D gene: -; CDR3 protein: CASSPTGSYQPQHF; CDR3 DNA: TGTGCCAGCAGCCCTACAGGGTCGTACCAGCCCCAGCATTTT
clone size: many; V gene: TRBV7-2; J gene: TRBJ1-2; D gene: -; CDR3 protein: CASSKGINYGYTF; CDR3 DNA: TGTGCCAGCAGCAAAGGGATCAACTATGGCTACACCTTC
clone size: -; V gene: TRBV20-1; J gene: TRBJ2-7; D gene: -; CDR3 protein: CSASQFLVGNEQYF; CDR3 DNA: TGCAGTGCTTCTCAGTTCCTGGTAGGAAACGAGCAGTACTTC
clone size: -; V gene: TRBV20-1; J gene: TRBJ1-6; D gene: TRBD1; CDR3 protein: CSAAGQGASVNSPLHF; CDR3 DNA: TGCAGTGCCGCCGGACAGGGGGCTTCCGTTAATTCACCCCTCCACTTT
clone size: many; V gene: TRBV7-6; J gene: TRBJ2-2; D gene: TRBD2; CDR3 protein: CASSPSGSGPGELFF; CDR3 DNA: TGTGCCAGCAGCCCGAGCGGGAGTGGACCCGGGGAGCTGTTTTTT
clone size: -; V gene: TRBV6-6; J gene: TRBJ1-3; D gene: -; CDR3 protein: CASTLDNLSGNTIYF; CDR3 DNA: TGTGCCAGCACCTTAGACAACCTCTCTGGAAACACCATATATTTT
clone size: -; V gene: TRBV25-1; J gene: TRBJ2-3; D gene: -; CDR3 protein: CASSGRDGNTDTQYF; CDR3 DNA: TGTGCCAGCAGTGGCCGGGACGGAAACACAGATACGCAGTATTTT
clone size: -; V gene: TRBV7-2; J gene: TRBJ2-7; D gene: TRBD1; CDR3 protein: CASSRDRVGQYF; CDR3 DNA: TGTGCCAGCAGCCGCGACAGGGTCGGACAGTACTTC
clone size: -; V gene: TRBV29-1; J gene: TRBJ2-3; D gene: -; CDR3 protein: CSVVGYDTQYF; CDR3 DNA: TGCAGCGTTGTAGGGTATGATACGCAGTATTTT
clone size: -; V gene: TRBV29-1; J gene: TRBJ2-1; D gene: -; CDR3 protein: CSVFRDFNEQFF; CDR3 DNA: TGCAGCGTTTTTCGGGACTTCAATGAGCAGTTCTTC
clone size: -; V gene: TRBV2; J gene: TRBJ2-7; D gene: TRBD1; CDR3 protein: CASSGQGAVYEQYF; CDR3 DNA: TGTGCCAGCAGTGGACAGGGGGCGGTTTACGAGCAGTACTTC
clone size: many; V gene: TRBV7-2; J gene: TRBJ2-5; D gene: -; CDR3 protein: CASSWGVAVQETQYF; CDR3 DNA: TGTGCCAGCAGCTGGGGGGTAGCCGTCCAAGAGACCCAGTACTTC
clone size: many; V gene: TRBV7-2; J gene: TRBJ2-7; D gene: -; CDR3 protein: CASSLGSWNEQYF; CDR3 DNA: TGTGCCAGCAGCTTGGGTAGTTGGAACGAGCAGTACTTC
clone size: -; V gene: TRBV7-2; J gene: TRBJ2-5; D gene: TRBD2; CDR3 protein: CASSLPMGLAGSETQYF; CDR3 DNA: TGTGCCAGCAGCCTCCCCATGGGACTAGCGGGAAGTGAGACCCAGTACTTC
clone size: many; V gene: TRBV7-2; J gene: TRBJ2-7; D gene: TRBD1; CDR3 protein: CASSLIGQGRFYEQYF; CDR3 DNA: TGTGCCAGCAGCTTGATTGGACAGGGGCGATTCTACGAGCAGTACTTC
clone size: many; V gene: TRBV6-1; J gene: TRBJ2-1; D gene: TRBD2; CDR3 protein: CASSSGTGGLAGYNEQFF; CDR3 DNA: TGTGCCAGCAGTTCCGGGACAGGAGGACTAGCGGGATACAATGAGCAGTTCTTC
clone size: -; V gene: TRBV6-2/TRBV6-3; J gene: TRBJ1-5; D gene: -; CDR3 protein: CASGPGNQPQHF; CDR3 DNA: TGTGCCTCGGGGCCCGGGAATCAGCCCCAGCATTTT
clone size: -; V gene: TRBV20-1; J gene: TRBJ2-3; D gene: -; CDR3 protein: CSAKIGLPSTDTQYF; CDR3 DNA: TGCAGTGCTAAAATCGGACTACCAAGCACAGATACGCAGTATTTT
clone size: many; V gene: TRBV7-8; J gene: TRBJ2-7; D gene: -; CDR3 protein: CASSFAHDSYEQYF; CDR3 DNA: TGTGCCAGCAGCTTCGCACACGACTCCTACGAGCAGTACTTC
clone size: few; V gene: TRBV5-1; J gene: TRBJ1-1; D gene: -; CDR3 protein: CASSLEGFRNTEAFF; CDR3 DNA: TGCGCCAGCAGCTTGGAAGGGTTCAGGAACACTGAAGCTTTCTTT
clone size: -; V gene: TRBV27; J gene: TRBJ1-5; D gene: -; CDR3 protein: CASSPDSPAQPQHF; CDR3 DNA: TGTGCCAGCAGTCCAGACAGTCCCGCCCAGCCCCAGCATTTT
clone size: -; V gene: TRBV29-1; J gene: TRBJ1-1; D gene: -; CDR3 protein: CSVGIYTEAFF; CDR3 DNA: TGCAGCGTCGGAATTTACACTGAAGCTTTCTTT
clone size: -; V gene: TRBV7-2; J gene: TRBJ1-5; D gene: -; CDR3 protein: CASSLLLGVGQPQHF; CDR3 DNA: TGTGCCAGCAGCTTACTGTTAGGGGTAGGTCAGCCCCAGCATTTT
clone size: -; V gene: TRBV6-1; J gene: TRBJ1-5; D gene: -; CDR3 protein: CASSEVSEQPQHF; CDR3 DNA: TGTGCCAGCAGTGAAGTATCGGAGCAGCCCCAGCATTTT
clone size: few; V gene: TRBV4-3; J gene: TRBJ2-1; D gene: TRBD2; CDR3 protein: CASSQEVVGLGGNEQFF; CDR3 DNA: TGCGCCAGCAGCCAAGAAGTGGTCGGCTTGGGGGGGAATGAGCAGTTCTTC
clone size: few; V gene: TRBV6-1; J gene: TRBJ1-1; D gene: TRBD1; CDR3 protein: CASGGQEYTEAFF; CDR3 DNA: TGTGCCAGTGGGGGACAGGAGTACACTGAAGCTTTCTTT
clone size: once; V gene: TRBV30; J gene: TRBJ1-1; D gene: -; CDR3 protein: CAWRFGWRDAMNTEAFF; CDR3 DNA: TGTGCCTGGAGGTTCGGGTGGAGGGACGCCATGAACACTGAAGCTTTCTTT
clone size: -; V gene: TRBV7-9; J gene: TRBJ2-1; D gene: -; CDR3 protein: CASSLTGLNEQFF; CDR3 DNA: TGTGCCAGCAGCCTGACAGGTCTCAATGAGCAGTTCTTC
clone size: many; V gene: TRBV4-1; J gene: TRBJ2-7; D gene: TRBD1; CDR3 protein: CASSQNPGQGYEQYF; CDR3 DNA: TGCGCCAGCAGCCAAAACCCGGGACAGGGTTACGAGCAGTACTTC